One sample yielded the 5 T cell receptor beta chains listed below, sequenced in a study of human T cells and chemical hapten exposure. Noted time point: patch test 1, 2 weeks after DPC sensitization. The sample's treatment: therapeutic diphenylcyclopropenone sensitization with weekly scalp DPC. TCRdb recomputed calls from the RACE reads with MiXCR, one row per CDR3 protein. The table lists about 360,000 distinct CDR3 sequences, around 7% of them singletons. The sample in question was whole blood, obtained in connection with sensitization to the hapten diphenylcyclopropenone (DPC). The receptors derive from a woman between 18 and 30 years old with alopecia areata. Some clones in this sample may be carry-over from other donors' samples.

This clonotype was found a few times. The V and J genes are TRBV11-2 and TRBJ1-4; D may be TRBD1 (5 bases). Germline V gene data show CDR1 as SGHAT and CDR2 as FQNNGV. Between the trimmed V and J ends, which lost 6 bases and 7 bases, there was a span of 15 bases. The length of the CDR3 is 14 residues. CDR3 sequence reads: CASRRRGGGEKLFF. CDR3 DNA sequence: TGTGCCAGCAGGAGGAGGGGCGGCGGTGAAAAACTGTTTTTT.

The chain links TRBV5-6 to TRBJ2-1, with D unclear. CDR3 length equals 12 residues. CDR1 is SGHDT and CDR2 is YYEEEE in the germline V gene. Deletions cut 4 bases from V and 6 bases from J, with 8 bases between. CDR3 DNA: TGTGCCAGCAGCGCTGACTTCAATGAGCAGTTCTTC. Its translation is CASSADFNEQFF. The full variable domain, in which reference TRBV5-6 and TRBJ2-1 provide the parts outside the CDR3, is DAGVTQSPTHLIKTRGQQVTLRCSPKSGHDTVSWYQQALGQGPQFIFQYYEEEERQRGNFPDRFSGHQFPNYSSELNVNALLLGDSALYLCASSADFNEQFFGPGTRLTVL.

The genes are TRBV2 and TRBJ2-2, with 7 positions matching TRBD1. J was trimmed by 2 bases and V by 6 bases; bases with no gene match: 6. This CDR3 comprises 15 residues. Germline values: CDR1 SNHLY, CDR2 FYNNEI. The CDR3 coding sequence is TGTGCCAGCAGCTTGGGACAGATTAACACCGGGGAGCTGTTTTTT. The encoded protein is CASSLGQINTGELFF.

This clonotype has only a few counts. V is TRBV7-2 and J is TRBJ1-2; D gene unclear. V was trimmed by 5 bases and J by 8 bases, leaving 21 bases between them. This CDR3 has 15 residues. Germline V gene lookup returns CDR1 SGHTA and CDR2 FQGNSA. Written as DNA, the CDR3 is TGTGCCAGCAGCCTACAAGGTGCACTTTCCGACGGCTACACCTTC. Its protein product is CASSLQGALSDGYTF.

Ten or more counts support this clonotype. The genes are TRBV20-1 and TRBJ1-2, with unresolved D. The V end was cut by 4 bases, the J end by 2 bases, with 14 bases between. CDR3 length: 14 residues. CDR1 and CDR2 (germline): DFQATT, SNEGSKA (reference sequence). DNA for the CDR3: TGCAGTGCTACCCCAGACCCAGGAAACTATGGCTACACCTTC. It yields the protein CSATPDPGNYGYTF.